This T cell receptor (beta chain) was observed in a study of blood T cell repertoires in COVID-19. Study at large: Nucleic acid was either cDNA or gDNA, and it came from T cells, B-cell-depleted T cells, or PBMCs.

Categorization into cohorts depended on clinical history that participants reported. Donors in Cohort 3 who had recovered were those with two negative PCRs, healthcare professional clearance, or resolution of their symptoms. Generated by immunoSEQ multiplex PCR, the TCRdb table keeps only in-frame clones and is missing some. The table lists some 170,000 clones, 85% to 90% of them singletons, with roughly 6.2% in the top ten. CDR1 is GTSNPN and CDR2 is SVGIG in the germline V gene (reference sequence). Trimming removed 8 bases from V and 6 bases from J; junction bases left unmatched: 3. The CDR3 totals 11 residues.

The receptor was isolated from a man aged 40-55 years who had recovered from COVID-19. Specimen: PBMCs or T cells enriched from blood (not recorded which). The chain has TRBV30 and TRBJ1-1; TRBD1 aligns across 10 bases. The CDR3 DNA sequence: TGTGCCCGGGGGACAGGGGCTGAAGCTTTCTTT. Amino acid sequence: CARGTGAEAFF. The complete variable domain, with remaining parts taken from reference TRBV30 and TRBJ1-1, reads SQTIHQWPATLVQPVGSPLSLECTVEGTSNPNLYWYRQAAGRGLQLLFYSVGIGQISSEVPQNLSASRPQDRQFILSSKKLLLSDSGFYLCARGTGAEAFFGQGTRLTVV.